This TCR beta chain appears in the sequencing data of a study of a mutant IDH1 vaccine in newly diagnosed glioma. Study overall: Treated individuals were approximately 62% male and roughly 38% female, averaging approximately 40 years of age. Patients arrived already treated with radiotherapy, temozolomide, or both, most having had both.

Study-level points and caveats: Seemingly, top peripheral T cell clonotype changes bore no relation to pseudoprogression.

Some clones are missing from TCRdb's copy, which holds only in-frame ones; the method was immunoSEQ multiplex PCR. This table holds around 82,000 clones, about four fifths found once. Sample time point: baseline, week 1 (first vaccination visit). Treatment indicated: pre-vaccination baseline after standard-of-care therapy. Donors' newly diagnosed IDH1-mutant WHO grade 3 or 4 astrocytomas lacked nuclear ATRX. About this clone itself: Its antigen is as yet unknown.

The material sequenced was PBMCs, taken from a glioma patient treated with radiotherapy, temozolomide or both. The sequence was obtained from a middle-aged man with glioma. Some clones in this sample may be carry-over from other donors' samples.

This chain's CDR3 is CASSIEPRNYGYTF. The DNA for the CDR3 is TGTGCCAGTAGTATAGAGCCCAGGAACTATGGCTACACCTTC. The chain joins TRBV19 to TRBJ1-2; unclear D gene. Trimming took off 0 bases at V and 2 bases at J, with 7 bases between the two ends. CDR3 length equals 14 residues. Germline loops: CDR1 LNHDA, CDR2 SQIVND (reference sequence).